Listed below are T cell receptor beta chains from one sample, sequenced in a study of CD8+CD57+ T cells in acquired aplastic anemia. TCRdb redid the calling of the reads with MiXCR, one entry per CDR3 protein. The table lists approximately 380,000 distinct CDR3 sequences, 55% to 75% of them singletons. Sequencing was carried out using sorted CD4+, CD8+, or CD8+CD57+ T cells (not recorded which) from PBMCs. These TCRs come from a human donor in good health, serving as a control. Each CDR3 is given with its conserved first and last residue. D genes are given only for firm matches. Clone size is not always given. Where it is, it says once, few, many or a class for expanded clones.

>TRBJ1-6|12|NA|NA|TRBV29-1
CSVRDSNSPPHF
TGCAGCGTTCGCGACAGTAATTCACCCCCCCACTTT
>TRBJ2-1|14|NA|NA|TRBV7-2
CASSAGPEGNEQFF
TGTGCCAGCAGCGCTGGCCCCGAGGGAAATGAGCAGTTCTTC
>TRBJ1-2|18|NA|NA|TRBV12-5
CASSGVSGARPQGGGYTF
TGTGCCAGCAGTGGGGTATCCGGGGCCAGGCCCCAAGGAGGAGGCTACACCTTC
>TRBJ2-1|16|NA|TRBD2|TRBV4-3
CASSNGLAGVKNEQFF
TGCGCCAGCAGCAACGGACTAGCGGGGGTCAAAAATGAGCAGTTCTTC
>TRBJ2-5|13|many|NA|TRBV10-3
CAISLVVGETQYF
TGTGCCATCAGTCTAGTTGTAGGCGAGACCCAGTACTTC
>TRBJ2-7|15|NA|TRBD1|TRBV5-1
CASSVSGQGSYEQYF
TGCGCCAGCAGCGTGTCGGGACAGGGATCGTACGAGCAGTACTTC
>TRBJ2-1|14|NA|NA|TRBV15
CATGEGGLTYEQFF
TGTGCCACCGGCGAGGGTGGACTGACCTACGAGCAGTTCTTC
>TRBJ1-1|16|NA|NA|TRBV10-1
CASSEQARGENTLAFF
TGCGCCAGCAGTGAACAGGCAAGGGGGGAGAACACTTTAGCTTTCTTT
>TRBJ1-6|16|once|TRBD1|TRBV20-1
CSATARGDSYNSPLHF
TGCAGTGCTACAGCTCGAGGGGACAGTTATAATTCACCCCTCCACTTT
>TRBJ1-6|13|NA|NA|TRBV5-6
CASSLDIDSPLHF
TGTGCCAGCAGCTTAGACATAGATTCACCCCTCCACTTT
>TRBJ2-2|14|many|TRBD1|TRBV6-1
CASSENRGTGELFF
TGTGCCAGCAGTGAGAACAGGGGCACCGGGGAGCTGTTTTTT
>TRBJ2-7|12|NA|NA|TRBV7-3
CAISLLTDEQYF
TGTGCCATCAGCCTGCTCACCGACGAGCAGTACTTC
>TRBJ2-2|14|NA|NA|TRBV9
CASSSRIDRRELFF
TGTGCCAGCAGTTCCAGAATTGACCGTCGGGAGCTGTTTTTT
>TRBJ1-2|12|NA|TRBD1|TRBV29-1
CSVGGQGYGYTF
TGCAGCGTGGGGGGACAGGGATATGGCTACACCTTC